A selection of T cell receptor beta chains follows, all from one sample in a study of cytomegalovirus exposure and HLA in healthy donors. Only in-frame clones appear in the TCRdb table, and some are missing; sequencing was by immunoSEQ multiplex PCR. The top ten clones hold about 22% of a sample with 45,000 to 65,000 clones, about 70% of them seen once. Sequencing was done on a sample of PBMCs. Receptors were obtained from a woman in her fifties or sixties in good health and CMV-seropositive. The CDR3 runs from the conserved cysteine through the conserved F or W. The D gene is left open where the match is weak. Size values are once, few and many counts, or a class for expanded clones, and some rows have none.

TRBD2,TRBV27,TRBJ2-7,.,15,TGTGCCAGCAGAGACCGACTAGCGGGATCCTACGAGCAGTACTTC,CASRDRLAGSYEQYF
.,TRBV28,TRBJ1-5,.,13,TGTGCCACCCAGGAAGGGGGCAATCAGCCCCAGCATTTT,CATQEGGNQPQHF
TRBD1,TRBV25-1,TRBJ2-7,.,13,TGTGCCAGCAGGGCAGGGGGCTCCTACGAGCAGTACTTC,CASRAGGSYEQYF
.,TRBV28,TRBJ1-1,once,16,TGTGCCAGCAGTTCCCCCCGCGCGGGGGCTAGCACTGAAGCTTTCTTT,CASSSPRAGASTEAFF
.,TRBV7-9,TRBJ1-3,.,16,TGTGCCAGCAGCTCGACATTGGATGATACTGGAAACACCATATATTTT,CASSSTLDDTGNTIYF
.,TRBV5-4,TRBJ1-1,.,13,TGTGTACTTGGGGGGGGAGGGAACACTGAAGCTTTCTTT,CVLGGGGNTEAFF
.,TRBV27,TRBJ2-5,.,14,TGTGCCAGCAGTTCTCGGCGGGGCCAAGAGACCCAGTACTTC,CASSSRRGQETQYF
TRBD1,TRBV7-9,TRBJ2-6,.,17,TGTGCCAGCAGTTCTGACAGGGCCCTCTCTGGGGCCAACGTCCTGACTTTC,CASSSDRALSGANVLTF
.,TRBV6-6,TRBJ1-6,.,13,TGTGCCAGCAGTTTGGAGGGGAATTCACCCCTCCACTTT,CASSLEGNSPLHF
TRBD1,TRBV27,TRBJ1-1,.,17,TGTGCCAGCAGTCCGCCATACAAGACAGGGTTGGTAGGTGAAGCTTTCTTT,CASSPPYKTGLVGEAFF
TRBD2,TRBV7-2,TRBJ2-1,once,16,TGTGCCAGCAGACCACTAGCGGGAGGAGGTAGCAATGAGCAGTTCTTC,CASRPLAGGGSNEQFF
.,TRBV5-6,TRBJ2-2,once,14,TGTGCCAGCAGCTTCCAGGGGTTAGGCGGGGAGCTGTTTTTT,CASSFQGLGGELFF
.,TRBV6-6,TRBJ1-5,.,13,TGTGCCAGCAGTTACATCGGGAATCAGCCCCAGCATTTT,CASSYIGNQPQHF
.,TRBV27,TRBJ1-1,.,15,TGTGCCAGCTACAGTTTAGGAGGCGGGAGAACTGAAGCTTTCTTT,CASYSLGGGRTEAFF
.,TRBV4-1,TRBJ2-5,.,15,TGCGCCAGCCGGGGTAGAGGGGGAGGGCAAGAGACCCAGTACTTC,CASRGRGGGQETQYF